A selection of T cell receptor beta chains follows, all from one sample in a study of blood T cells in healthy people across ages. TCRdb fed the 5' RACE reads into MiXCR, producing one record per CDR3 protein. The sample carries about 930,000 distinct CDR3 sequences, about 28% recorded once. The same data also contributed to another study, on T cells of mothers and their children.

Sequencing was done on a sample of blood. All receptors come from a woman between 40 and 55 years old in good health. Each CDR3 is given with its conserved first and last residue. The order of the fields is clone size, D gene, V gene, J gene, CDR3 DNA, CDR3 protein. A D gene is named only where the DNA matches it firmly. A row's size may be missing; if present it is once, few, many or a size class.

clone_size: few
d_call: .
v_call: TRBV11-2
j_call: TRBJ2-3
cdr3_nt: TGTGCCAGCAGCGGTCAGCTCAGGGATACGCAGTATTTT
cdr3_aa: CASSGQLRDTQYF

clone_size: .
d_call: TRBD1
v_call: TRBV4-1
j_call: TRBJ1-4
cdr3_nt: TGCGCCAGCAGCCGTCTTCCGCGGACAGGGATTGAAAAACTGTTTTTT
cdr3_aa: CASSRLPRTGIEKLFF

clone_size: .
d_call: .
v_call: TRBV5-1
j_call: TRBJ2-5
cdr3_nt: TGCGCCAGCAGCCCCGGACACACAACAGGGGAGACCCAGTACTTC
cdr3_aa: CASSPGHTTGETQYF

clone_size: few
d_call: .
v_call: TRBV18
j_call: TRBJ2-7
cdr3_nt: TGTGCCAGCTCACCATGGGGACACGAGCAGTACTTC
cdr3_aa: CASSPWGHEQYF

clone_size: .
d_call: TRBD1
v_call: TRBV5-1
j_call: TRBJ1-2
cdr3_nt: TGCGCCAGCAACGGCGGAGGACAGGTCGCCGGCTACACCTTC
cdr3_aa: CASNGGGQVAGYTF

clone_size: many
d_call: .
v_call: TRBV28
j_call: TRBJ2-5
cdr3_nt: TGTGCCAGCAGTTTGTGGCAGGGGATTAGCAGGGAGACCCAGTACTTC
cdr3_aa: CASSLWQGISRETQYF

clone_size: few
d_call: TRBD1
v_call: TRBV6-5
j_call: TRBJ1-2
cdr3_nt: TGTGCCGGCAGTCAGGGACAGGGGGTCTATGGCTACACCTTC
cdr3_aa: CAGSQGQGVYGYTF

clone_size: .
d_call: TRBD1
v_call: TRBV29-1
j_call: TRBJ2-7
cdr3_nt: TGCGGCGGGGAGGACAGGGCCTCCTACGAGCAGTACTTC
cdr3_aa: CGGEDRASYEQYF

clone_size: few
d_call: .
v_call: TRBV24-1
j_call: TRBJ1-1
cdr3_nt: TGTGCCACCAGCGAGGGTAGGAACACTGAAGCTTTCTTT
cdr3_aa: CATSEGRNTEAFF

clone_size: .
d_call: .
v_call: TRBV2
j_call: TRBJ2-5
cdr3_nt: TGTGCCAGCAACTTAAACCGGGAGACCCAGTACTTC
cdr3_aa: CASNLNRETQYF

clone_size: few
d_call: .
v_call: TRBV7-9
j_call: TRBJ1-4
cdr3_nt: TGTGCCAGCAGCTTACCCCCTAGTAAAGGGGCGGACGAAAAACTGTTTTTT
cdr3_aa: CASSLPPSKGADEKLFF

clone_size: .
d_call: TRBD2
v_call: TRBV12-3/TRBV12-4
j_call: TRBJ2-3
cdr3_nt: TGTGCCAGCAGTTTCAGGGGCGCGGGGGGCGATACGCAGTATTTT
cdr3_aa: CASSFRGAGGDTQYF

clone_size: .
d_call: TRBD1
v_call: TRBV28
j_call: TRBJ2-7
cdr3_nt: TGTGCCAGCAGTTTTCAAGACGGGACAGGGTCCTACGAGCAGTACTTC
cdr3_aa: CASSFQDGTGSYEQYF

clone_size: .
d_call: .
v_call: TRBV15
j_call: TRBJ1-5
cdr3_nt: TGTGCCACCAGCAGATTCCCCTTGCGGGTGTCCCCGATGGCCCAGCATTTT
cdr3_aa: CATSRFPLRVSPMAQHF

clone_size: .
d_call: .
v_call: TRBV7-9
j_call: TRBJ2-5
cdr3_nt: TGTGCCAGCAGCTTAGCTACAGGCCAAGAGACCCAGTACTTC
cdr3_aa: CASSLATGQETQYF

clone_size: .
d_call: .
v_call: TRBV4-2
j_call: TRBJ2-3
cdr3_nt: TGTGCCAGCAGCCCCAGGGGGGGAGAAAGCACAGATACGCAGTATTTT
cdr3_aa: CASSPRGGESTDTQYF

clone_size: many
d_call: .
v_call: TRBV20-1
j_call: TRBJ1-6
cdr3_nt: TGCAGTGCTAGAGATCTCTGGGGGAACTCACCCCTCCACTTT
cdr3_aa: CSARDLWGNSPLHF

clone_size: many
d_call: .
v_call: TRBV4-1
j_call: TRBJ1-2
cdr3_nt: TGCGCCAGCAGCACTCGGGGGGGCGACTATGGCTACACCTTC
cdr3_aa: CASSTRGGDYGYTF

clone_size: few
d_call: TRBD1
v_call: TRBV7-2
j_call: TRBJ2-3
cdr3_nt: TGTGCCAGCAGCTTAGTGTTCCGGGACAGAATAGTTTCTAGCACAGATACGCAGTATTTT
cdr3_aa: CASSLVFRDRIVSSTDTQYF

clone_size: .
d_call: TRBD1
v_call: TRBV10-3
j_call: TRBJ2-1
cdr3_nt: TGTGCCATCAGTGAGATGGGACAGGGTACTGAGCAGTTCTTC
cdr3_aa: CAISEMGQGTEQFF

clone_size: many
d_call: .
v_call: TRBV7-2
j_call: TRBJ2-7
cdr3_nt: TGTGCCAGCAGCTCCAGGGTTCCTCCCTACGAGCAGTACTTC
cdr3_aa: CASSSRVPPYEQYF

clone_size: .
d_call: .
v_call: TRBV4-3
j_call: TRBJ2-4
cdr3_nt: TGCGTCAGCAGCCAAGAATCCGGGAACGCCAAAAACATTCAGTACTTC
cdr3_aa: CVSSQESGNAKNIQYF

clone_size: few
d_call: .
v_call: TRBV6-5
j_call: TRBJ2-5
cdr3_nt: TGTGCCAGCAGTTACTCAACGTCAAACCGGGAGACCCAGTACTTC
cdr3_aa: CASSYSTSNRETQYF

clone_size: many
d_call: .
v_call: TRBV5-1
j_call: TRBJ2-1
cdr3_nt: TGCGCCAGCAGCTTGACGGATTACAATGAGCAGTTCTTC
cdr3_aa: CASSLTDYNEQFF

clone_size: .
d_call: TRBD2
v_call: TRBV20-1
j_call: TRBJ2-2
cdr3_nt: TGCAGTGCAAGGACTAGCGGGGCCGGGGAGCTGTTTTTT
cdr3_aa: CSARTSGAGELFF

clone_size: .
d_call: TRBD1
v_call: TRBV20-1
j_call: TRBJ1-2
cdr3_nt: TGCAGTGCTAGAGATGCGGGACAGTCTCGCTATGGCTACACCTTC
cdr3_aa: CSARDAGQSRYGYTF

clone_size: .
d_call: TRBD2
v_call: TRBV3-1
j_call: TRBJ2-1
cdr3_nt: TGTGCCAGCAGCCTGGGGACTAGCGAAGAGACCCAGTTCTTC
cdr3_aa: CASSLGTSEETQFF

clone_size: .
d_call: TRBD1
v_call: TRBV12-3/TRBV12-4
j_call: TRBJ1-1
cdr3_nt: TGTGCCAGCAACATCAGGGGGCGGAACACTGAAGCTTTCTTT
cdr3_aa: CASNIRGRNTEAFF

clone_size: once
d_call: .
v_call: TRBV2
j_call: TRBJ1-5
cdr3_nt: TGTGCCAGCAGGGACCGTTCAGGGGGCAATCAGCCCCAGCATTTT
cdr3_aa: CASRDRSGGNQPQHF

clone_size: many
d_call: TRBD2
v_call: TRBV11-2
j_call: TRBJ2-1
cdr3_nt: TGTGCCAGCAGCTTAGACCCGGGGGGGAATTATTGGCGGAACTCCTACAATGAGCAGTTCTTC
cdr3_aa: CASSLDPGGNYWRNSYNEQFF

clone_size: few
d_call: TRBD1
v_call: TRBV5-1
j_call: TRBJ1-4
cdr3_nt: TGCGCTTGTTCCGGGACAGGGGGCCGAGGGGAAAAACTGTTTTTT
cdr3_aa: CACSGTGGRGEKLFF

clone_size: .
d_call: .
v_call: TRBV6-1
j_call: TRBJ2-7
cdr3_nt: TGTGCCAGCAGAGCAGGACGGTACGAGCAGTACTTC
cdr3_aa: CASRAGRYEQYF

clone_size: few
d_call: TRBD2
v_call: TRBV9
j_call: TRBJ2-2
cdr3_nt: TGTGCCAGCAGCGTACCAGGACTAGCGGGGAACACCGGGGAGCTGTTTTTT
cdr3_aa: CASSVPGLAGNTGELFF